A selection of T cell receptor beta chains follows, all from one sample in a study of T cell responses to AZD1222 COVID-19 vaccine. Libraries were prepared by immunoSEQ multiplex PCR; TCRdb keeps only in-frame clonotypes and omits some of them. This table has nearly 110,000 clones, about 90% appearing once. Sequenced material: peripheral blood, taken 28 days after the second AZD1222 dose. The receptors here all came from an adult who received the AZD1222 COVID-19 vaccine. CDR3s include the opening cysteine and the closing phenylalanine or tryptophan. The order of the fields is clone size, J gene, CDR3 length, D gene, V gene, CDR3 protein, CDR3 DNA. The D gene is left open where the match is weak. Some rows mark clone size as missing; the rest say once, few, many or name a class of expanded clone.

clone_size: .; j_call: TRBJ2-2; cdr3_length: 14; d_call: .; v_call: TRBV19; cdr3_aa: CASSIRQAGGELFF; cdr3_nt: TGTGCCAGTAGTATAAGACAGGCCGGCGGGGAGCTGTTTTTT
clone_size: .; j_call: TRBJ1-5; cdr3_length: 16; d_call: TRBD1; v_call: TRBV7-2; cdr3_aa: CASSLAGQGLHQPQHF; cdr3_nt: TGTGCCAGCAGCTTAGCGGGACAGGGACTGCATCAGCCCCAGCATTTT
clone_size: .; j_call: TRBJ2-5; cdr3_length: 14; d_call: .; v_call: TRBV9; cdr3_aa: CASSGKWAGETQYF; cdr3_nt: TGTGCCAGCAGCGGAAAGTGGGCCGGCGAGACCCAGTACTTC
clone_size: .; j_call: TRBJ2-7; cdr3_length: 14; d_call: .; v_call: TRBV7-9; cdr3_aa: CASSGGAASYEQYF; cdr3_nt: TGTGCCAGCAGTGGTGGGGCAGCCTCCTACGAGCAGTACTTC
clone_size: .; j_call: TRBJ1-6; cdr3_length: 15; d_call: .; v_call: TRBV3-1/TRBV3-2; cdr3_aa: CASSQDGRGISPLHF; cdr3_nt: TGTGCCAGCAGCCAAGACGGCAGGGGAATCTCACCCCTCCACTTT
clone_size: .; j_call: TRBJ2-3; cdr3_length: 14; d_call: .; v_call: TRBV5-6; cdr3_aa: CASSLGGLTDTQYF; cdr3_nt: TGTGCCAGCAGCTTGGGAGGGCTCACAGATACGCAGTATTTT
clone_size: .; j_call: TRBJ1-5; cdr3_length: 13; d_call: .; v_call: TRBV20-1; cdr3_aa: CSASAGVGQPQHF; cdr3_nt: TGCAGTGCGAGTGCAGGGGTTGGGCAGCCCCAGCATTTT
clone_size: .; j_call: TRBJ1-5; cdr3_length: 15; d_call: .; v_call: TRBV6-1; cdr3_aa: CASSERFSWDQPQHF; cdr3_nt: TGTGCCAGCAGTGAACGATTTAGTTGGGATCAGCCCCAGCATTTT
clone_size: .; j_call: TRBJ1-2; cdr3_length: 14; d_call: TRBD1; v_call: TRBV23-1; cdr3_aa: CASAPDRGVYGYTF; cdr3_nt: TGCGCTAGCGCCCCTGACAGGGGGGTCTATGGCTACACCTTC
clone_size: .; j_call: TRBJ2-7; cdr3_length: 14; d_call: .; v_call: TRBV7-2; cdr3_aa: CASSLGQGTYEQYF; cdr3_nt: TGTGCCAGCAGCTTAGGCCAGGGTACTTACGAGCAGTACTTC
clone_size: .; j_call: TRBJ2-3; cdr3_length: 16; d_call: .; v_call: TRBV5-1; cdr3_aa: CASSRTTDSVLDTQYF; cdr3_nt: TGCGCCAGCAGTCGGACGACAGATAGCGTTCTAGATACGCAGTATTTT
clone_size: .; j_call: TRBJ1-4; cdr3_length: 16; d_call: .; v_call: TRBV5-4; cdr3_aa: CASSLGNTATNEKLFF; cdr3_nt: TGTGCCAGCAGCCTGGGGAATACAGCAACTAATGAAAAACTGTTTTTT
clone_size: .; j_call: TRBJ2-7; cdr3_length: 16; d_call: TRBD1; v_call: TRBV19; cdr3_aa: CASRPGTGFSAYEQYF; cdr3_nt: TGTGCCAGTAGACCCGGGACAGGGTTCTCAGCTTACGAGCAGTACTTC
clone_size: .; j_call: TRBJ1-2; cdr3_length: 14; d_call: .; v_call: TRBV10-2; cdr3_aa: CASSERTPFYGYTF; cdr3_nt: TGCGCCAGCAGTGAGAGGACCCCTTTTTATGGCTACACCTTC
clone_size: .; j_call: TRBJ2-1; cdr3_length: 13; d_call: .; v_call: TRBV27; cdr3_aa: CASSPRGGNEQFF; cdr3_nt: TGTGCCAGCAGCCCTAGAGGGGGCAATGAGCAGTTCTTC
clone_size: .; j_call: TRBJ1-2; cdr3_length: 15; d_call: .; v_call: TRBV28; cdr3_aa: CASNEGEPSNYGYTF; cdr3_nt: TGTGCCAGCAACGAGGGGGAACCTTCTAACTATGGCTACACCTTC
clone_size: .; j_call: TRBJ2-1; cdr3_length: 16; d_call: TRBD2; v_call: TRBV9; cdr3_aa: CASSALAGGGYNEQFF; cdr3_nt: TGTGCCAGCAGCGCGTTAGCGGGGGGCGGCTACAATGAGCAGTTCTTC
clone_size: .; j_call: TRBJ1-1; cdr3_length: 11; d_call: TRBD1; v_call: TRBV12-3/TRBV12-4; cdr3_aa: CASSDRADACF; cdr3_nt: TGTGCCAGTTCGGACAGGGCGGATGCGTGCTTT
clone_size: .; j_call: TRBJ2-1; cdr3_length: 15; d_call: TRBD1; v_call: TRBV5-4; cdr3_aa: CASSPSGQGSYEQFF; cdr3_nt: TGTGCCAGCAGCCCCTCCGGACAGGGTAGCTATGAGCAGTTCTTC
clone_size: .; j_call: TRBJ2-3; cdr3_length: 15; d_call: TRBD2; v_call: TRBV5-4; cdr3_aa: CASSPWGGLTDTQYF; cdr3_nt: TGTGCCAGCAGCCCATGGGGGGGACTCACAGATACGCAGTATTTT
clone_size: .; j_call: TRBJ2-1; cdr3_length: 18; d_call: .; v_call: TRBV28; cdr3_aa: CASSLMGARTDTYNEQFF; cdr3_nt: TGTGCCAGCAGTTTGATGGGGGCTCGTACGGATACCTACAATGAGCAGTTCTTC
clone_size: once; j_call: TRBJ2-5; cdr3_length: 14; d_call: TRBD2; v_call: TRBV7-9; cdr3_aa: CASSPGGGRETQYF; cdr3_nt: TGTGCCAGCAGCCCGGGGGGGGGCAGAGAGACCCAGTACTTC
clone_size: .; j_call: TRBJ2-2; cdr3_length: 16; d_call: TRBD1; v_call: TRBV18; cdr3_aa: CASSPSSGQGAGELFF; cdr3_nt: TGTGCCAGCTCACCATCCTCGGGACAGGGCGCCGGGGAGCTGTTTTTT
clone_size: .; j_call: TRBJ2-2; cdr3_length: 14; d_call: .; v_call: TRBV7-2; cdr3_aa: CASSLSRNTGELFF; cdr3_nt: TGTGCCAGCAGCTTAAGCCGAAACACCGGGGAGCTGTTTTTT
clone_size: once; j_call: TRBJ2-7; cdr3_length: 14; d_call: .; v_call: TRBV7-2; cdr3_aa: CASSLGGARYEQYF; cdr3_nt: TGTGCCAGCAGCTTAGGGGGGGCCAGGTACGAGCAGTACTTC
clone_size: .; j_call: TRBJ2-1; cdr3_length: 12; d_call: .; v_call: TRBV7-2; cdr3_aa: CASSSQGHEQFF; cdr3_nt: TGTGCCAGCAGCTCACAGGGTCATGAGCAGTTCTTC
clone_size: .; j_call: TRBJ1-3; cdr3_length: 17; d_call: .; v_call: TRBV4-1; cdr3_aa: CASSQGRGGSSGNTIYF; cdr3_nt: TGCGCCAGCAGCCAAGGGAGGGGGGGGTCCTCTGGAAACACCATATATTTT
clone_size: .; j_call: TRBJ2-3; cdr3_length: 10; d_call: .; v_call: TRBV2; cdr3_aa: CASREDTQYF; cdr3_nt: TGTGCCAGCAGAGAGGATACGCAGTATTTT
clone_size: .; j_call: TRBJ1-6; cdr3_length: 12; d_call: .; v_call: TRBV5-8; cdr3_aa: CASSLWGSPLHF; cdr3_nt: TGTGCCAGCAGTCTGTGGGGCTCACCCCTCCACTTT
clone_size: .; j_call: TRBJ2-5; cdr3_length: 15; d_call: .; v_call: TRBV19; cdr3_aa: CASSLRGRVQETQYF; cdr3_nt: TGTGCCAGTAGTCTTCGGGGCAGGGTACAAGAGACCCAGTACTTC
clone_size: .; j_call: TRBJ2-7; cdr3_length: 12; d_call: .; v_call: TRBV28; cdr3_aa: CASSRDGVEQYF; cdr3_nt: TGTGCCAGCAGCCGGGACGGGGTCGAGCAGTACTTC
clone_size: .; j_call: TRBJ1-3; cdr3_length: 16; d_call: .; v_call: TRBV21-1; cdr3_aa: CASSIGSATSGNTIYF; cdr3_nt: TGTGCCAGCAGCATCGGCAGCGCTACCTCTGGAAACACCATATATTTT
clone_size: .; j_call: TRBJ1-4; cdr3_length: 15; d_call: TRBD1; v_call: TRBV5-1; cdr3_aa: CASSLGTGTDEKLFF; cdr3_nt: TGCGCCAGCAGCTTGGGTACCGGGACAGATGAAAAACTGTTTTTT
clone_size: .; j_call: TRBJ1-1; cdr3_length: 14; d_call: .; v_call: TRBV5-1; cdr3_aa: CASSLAGGYTEAFF; cdr3_nt: TGCGCCAGCAGCTTGGCCGGAGGGTACACTGAAGCTTTCTTT
clone_size: .; j_call: TRBJ1-6; cdr3_length: 15; d_call: TRBD1; v_call: TRBV4-3; cdr3_aa: CASSQEGQGSSPLHF; cdr3_nt: TGCGCCAGCAGCCAAGAAGGACAGGGGAGCTCACCCCTCCACTTT
clone_size: .; j_call: TRBJ2-3; cdr3_length: 18; d_call: .; v_call: TRBV11-2; cdr3_aa: CASSSIYPGGLDTDTQYF; cdr3_nt: TGTGCCAGCAGCTCGATATACCCCGGGGGGCTCGACACAGATACGCAGTATTTT
clone_size: .; j_call: TRBJ2-7; cdr3_length: 12; d_call: .; v_call: TRBV15; cdr3_aa: CATSREASEQYF; cdr3_nt: TGTGCCACCAGCAGAGAAGCGTCGGAGCAGTACTTC
clone_size: .; j_call: TRBJ2-7; cdr3_length: 14; d_call: .; v_call: TRBV4-2; cdr3_aa: CASSQGRGMNEQYF; cdr3_nt: TGTGCCAGCAGCCAAGGGAGGGGCATGAACGAGCAGTACTTC
clone_size: .; j_call: TRBJ2-2; cdr3_length: 16; d_call: .; v_call: TRBV27; cdr3_aa: CASSLMRGSDTGELFF; cdr3_nt: TGTGCCAGCAGTTTAATGCGGGGAAGTGACACCGGGGAGCTGTTTTTT
clone_size: .; j_call: TRBJ2-1; cdr3_length: 14; d_call: TRBD2; v_call: TRBV7-9; cdr3_aa: CASSSTSGVDEQFF; cdr3_nt: TGTGCCAGCAGCTCAACTAGCGGGGTTGATGAGCAGTTCTTC
clone_size: .; j_call: TRBJ2-3; cdr3_length: 14; d_call: .; v_call: TRBV19; cdr3_aa: CASSIGQGVDTQYF; cdr3_nt: TGTGCCAGTAGTATAGGACAAGGGGTGGATACGCAGTATTTT
clone_size: few; j_call: TRBJ2-7; cdr3_length: 15; d_call: .; v_call: TRBV6-1; cdr3_aa: CASSEVGGGPDEQYF; cdr3_nt: TGTGCCAGCAGTGAAGTTGGGGGGGGGCCGGACGAGCAGTACTTC
clone_size: once; j_call: TRBJ2-5; cdr3_length: 15; d_call: .; v_call: TRBV11-1; cdr3_aa: CASSLGGTQQETQYF; cdr3_nt: TGTGCCAGCAGCTTAGGAGGGACTCAACAAGAGACCCAGTACTTC
clone_size: .; j_call: TRBJ1-5; cdr3_length: 15; d_call: .; v_call: TRBV4-2; cdr3_aa: CASSQTTSSNQPQHF; cdr3_nt: TGTGCCAGCAGCCAAACGACAAGCAGCAATCAGCCCCAGCATTTT
clone_size: .; j_call: TRBJ2-7; cdr3_length: 16; d_call: TRBD2; v_call: TRBV27; cdr3_aa: CASSFLPTAGGDEQYF; cdr3_nt: TGTGCCAGCAGTTTCCTCCCAACTGCGGGGGGGGACGAGCAGTACTTC
clone_size: .; j_call: TRBJ2-3; cdr3_length: 18; d_call: .; v_call: TRBV21-1; cdr3_aa: CASSNRKPGRRRTDTQYF; cdr3_nt: TGTGCCAGCAGCAATCGAAAGCCGGGGAGAAGGCGCACAGATACGCAGTATTTT
clone_size: .; j_call: TRBJ1-3; cdr3_length: 14; d_call: TRBD1; v_call: TRBV19; cdr3_aa: CASGTGGSGNTIYF; cdr3_nt: TGTGCCTCAGGTACAGGGGGCTCTGGAAACACCATATATTTT
clone_size: .; j_call: TRBJ1-2; cdr3_length: 15; d_call: .; v_call: TRBV12-2; cdr3_aa: CASRPDRADNYGYTF; cdr3_nt: TGTGCAAGTCGCCCAGACAGGGCTGATAACTATGGCTACACCTTC
clone_size: .; j_call: TRBJ1-3; cdr3_length: 19; d_call: .; v_call: TRBV12-1; cdr3_aa: CASSFAGVGIQGGQNTIYF; cdr3_nt: TGTGCCAGCAGCTTTGCGGGGGTGGGTATCCAGGGAGGGCAGAACACCATATATTTT